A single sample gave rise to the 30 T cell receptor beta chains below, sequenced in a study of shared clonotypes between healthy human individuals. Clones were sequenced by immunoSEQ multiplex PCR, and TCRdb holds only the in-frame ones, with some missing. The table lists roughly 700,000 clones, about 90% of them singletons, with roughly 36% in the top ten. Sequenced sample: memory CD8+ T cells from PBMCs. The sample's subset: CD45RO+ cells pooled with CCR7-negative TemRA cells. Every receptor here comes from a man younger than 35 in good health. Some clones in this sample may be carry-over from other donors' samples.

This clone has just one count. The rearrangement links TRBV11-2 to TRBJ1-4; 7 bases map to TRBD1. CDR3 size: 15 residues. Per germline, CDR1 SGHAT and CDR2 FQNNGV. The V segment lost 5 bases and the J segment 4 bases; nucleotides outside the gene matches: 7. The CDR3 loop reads CASSPGDSLNEKLFF. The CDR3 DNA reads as TGTGCCAGCAGCCCCGGGGACAGCCTTAATGAAAAACTGTTTTTT.

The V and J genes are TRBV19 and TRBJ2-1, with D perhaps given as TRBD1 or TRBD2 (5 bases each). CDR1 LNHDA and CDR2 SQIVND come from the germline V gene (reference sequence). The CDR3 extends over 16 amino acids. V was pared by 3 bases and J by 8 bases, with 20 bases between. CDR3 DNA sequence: TGTGCCAGTAGTATTCCGGGACGCCAAGGACGGGATGAGCAGTTCTTC. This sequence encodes CASSIPGRQGRDEQFF.

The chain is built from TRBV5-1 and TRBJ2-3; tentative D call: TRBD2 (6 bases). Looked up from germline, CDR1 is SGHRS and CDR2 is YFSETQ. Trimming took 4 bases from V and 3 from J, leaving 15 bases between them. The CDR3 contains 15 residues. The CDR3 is CASSQGLSLTDTQYF. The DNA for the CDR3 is TGCGCCAGCAGCCAGGGACTTAGTCTAACAGATACGCAGTATTTT.

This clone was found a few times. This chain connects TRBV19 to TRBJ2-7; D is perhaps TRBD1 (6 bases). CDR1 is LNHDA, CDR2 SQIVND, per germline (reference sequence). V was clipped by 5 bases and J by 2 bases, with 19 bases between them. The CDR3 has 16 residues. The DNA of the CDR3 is TGTGCCAGTAGTGCCAGGGACACCTCCTCCCCCTACGAGCAGTACTTC. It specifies CASSARDTSSPYEQYF.

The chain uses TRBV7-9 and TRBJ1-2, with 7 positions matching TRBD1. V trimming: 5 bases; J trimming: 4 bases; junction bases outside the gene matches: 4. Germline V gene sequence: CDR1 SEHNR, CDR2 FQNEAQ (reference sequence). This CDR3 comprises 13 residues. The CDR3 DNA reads TGTGCCAGCAGCGGACAGGTCCTCTATGGCTACACCTTC. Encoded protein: CASSGQVLYGYTF. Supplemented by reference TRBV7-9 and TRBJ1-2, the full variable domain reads DTGVSQNPRHKITKRGQNVTFRCDPISEHNRLYWYRQTLGQGPEFLTYFQNEAQLEKSRLLSDRFSAERPKGSFSTLEIQRTEQGDSAMYLCASSGQVLYGYTFGSGTRLTVV.

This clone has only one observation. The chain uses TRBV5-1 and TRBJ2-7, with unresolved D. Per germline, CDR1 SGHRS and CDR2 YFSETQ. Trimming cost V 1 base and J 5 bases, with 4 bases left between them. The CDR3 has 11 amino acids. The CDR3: CASSLSHEQYF. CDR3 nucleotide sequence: TGCGCCAGCAGCTTGTCCCACGAGCAGTACTTC. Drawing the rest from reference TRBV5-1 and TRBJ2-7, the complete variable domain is KAGVTQTPRYLIKTRGQQVTLSCSPISGHRSVSWYQQTPGQGLQFLFEYFSETQRNKGNFPGRFSGRQFSNSRSEMNVSTLELGDSALYLCASSLSHEQYFGPGTRLTVT.

Here the CDR3 DNA reads TGTGCCAGTCGGCTAATAGGAGATCAGCCCCAGCATTTT. Protein sequence: CASRLIGDQPQHF. The chain recombines TRBV28 with TRBJ1-5, with unresolved D. The CDR3 length is 13 residues. The V end lost 9 bases, the J end lost 5 bases, and 14 bases lay between the germline ends. Germline-derived CDR1 and CDR2 are MDHEN and SYDVKM.

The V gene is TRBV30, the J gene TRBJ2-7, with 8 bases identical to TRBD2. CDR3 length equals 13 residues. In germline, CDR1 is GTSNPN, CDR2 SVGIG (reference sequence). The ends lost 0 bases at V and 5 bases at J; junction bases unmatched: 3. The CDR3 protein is CAWSVRAGDEQYF. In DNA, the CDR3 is TGTGCCTGGAGTGTTCGAGCGGGAGACGAGCAGTACTTC.

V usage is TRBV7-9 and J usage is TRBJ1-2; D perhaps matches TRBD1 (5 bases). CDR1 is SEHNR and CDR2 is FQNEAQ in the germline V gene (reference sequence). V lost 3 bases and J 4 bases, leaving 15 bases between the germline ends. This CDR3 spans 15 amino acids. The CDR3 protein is CASSFDPYRSYGYTF. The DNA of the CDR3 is TGTGCCAGCAGCTTTGACCCGTACAGGAGCTATGGCTACACCTTC.

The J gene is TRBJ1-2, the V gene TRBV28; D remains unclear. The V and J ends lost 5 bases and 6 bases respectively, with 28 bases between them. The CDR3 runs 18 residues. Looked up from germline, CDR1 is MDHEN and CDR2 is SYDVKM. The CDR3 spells CASSDLFSLEPPRDGYTF. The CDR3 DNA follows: TGTGCCAGCAGTGACCTCTTTTCCTTGGAGCCTCCCCGTGATGGCTACACCTTC.

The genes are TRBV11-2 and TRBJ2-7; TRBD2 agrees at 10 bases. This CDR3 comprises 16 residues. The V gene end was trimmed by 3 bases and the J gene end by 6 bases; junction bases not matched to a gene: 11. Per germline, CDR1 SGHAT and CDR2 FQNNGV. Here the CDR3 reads CASSFWSRLAGVEQYF. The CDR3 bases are TGTGCCAGCAGCTTTTGGTCTCGTCTAGCGGGAGTCGAGCAGTACTTC.

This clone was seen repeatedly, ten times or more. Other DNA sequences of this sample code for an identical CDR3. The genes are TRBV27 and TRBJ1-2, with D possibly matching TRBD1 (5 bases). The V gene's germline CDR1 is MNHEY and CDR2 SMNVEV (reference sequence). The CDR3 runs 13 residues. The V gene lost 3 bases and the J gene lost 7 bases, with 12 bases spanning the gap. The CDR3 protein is CASSFGRVGGYTF. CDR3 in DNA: TGTGCCAGCAGTTTTGGCAGGGTGGGTGGCTACACCTTC.

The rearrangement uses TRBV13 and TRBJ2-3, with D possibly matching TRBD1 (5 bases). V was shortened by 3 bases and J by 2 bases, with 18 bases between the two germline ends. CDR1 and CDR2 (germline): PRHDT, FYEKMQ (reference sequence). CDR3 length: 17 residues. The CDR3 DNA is TGTGCCAGCAGCTTTATTACTGAACAGGCAAACACAGATACGCAGTATTTT. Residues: CASSFITEQANTDTQYF.

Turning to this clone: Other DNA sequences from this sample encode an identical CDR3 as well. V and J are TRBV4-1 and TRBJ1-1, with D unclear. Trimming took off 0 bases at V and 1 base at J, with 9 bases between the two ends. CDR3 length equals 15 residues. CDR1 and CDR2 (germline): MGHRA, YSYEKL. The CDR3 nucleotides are TGCGCCAGCAGCCAAGATCATGGAGCGAACACTGAAGCTTTCTTT. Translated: CASSQDHGANTEAFF.

In DNA form, the CDR3 reads TGTGCCAGCAGCGTAGACATGAGGGAGCAGTACTTC. This translates into CASSVDMREQYF. The chain uses TRBV7-9 and TRBJ2-7; unclear D gene. V was clipped by 5 bases and J by 7 bases, with 12 bases between them. This CDR3 region has 12 residues. Germline-derived CDR1 and CDR2 are SEHNR and FQNEAQ (reference sequence). The full variable domain, its missing parts supplied by reference TRBV7-9 and TRBJ2-7, is DTGVSQNPRHKITKRGQNVTFRCDPISEHNRLYWYRQTLGQGPEFLTYFQNEAQLEKSRLLSDRFSAERPKGSFSTLEIQRTEQGDSAMYLCASSVDMREQYFGPGTRLTVT.

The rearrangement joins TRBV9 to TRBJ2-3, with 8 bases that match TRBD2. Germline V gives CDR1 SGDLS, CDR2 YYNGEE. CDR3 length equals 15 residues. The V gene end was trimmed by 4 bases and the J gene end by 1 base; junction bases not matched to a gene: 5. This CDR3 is CASSLGAGGTDTQYF. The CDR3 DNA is TGTGCCAGCAGCCTTGGAGCGGGGGGCACAGATACGCAGTATTTT.

DNA for the CDR3: TGCAGCGTTGGCGAGCGGTCCTACGAGCAGTACTTC. Protein sequence: CSVGERSYEQYF. The chain uses TRBV29-1 and TRBJ2-7, with a tentative D call TRBD2 (5 bases). The germline V and J ends were trimmed by 4 bases and 1 base, with 8 bases remaining between them. The germline gives CDR1 SQVTM, CDR2 ANQGSEA. The CDR3 runs 12 residues.

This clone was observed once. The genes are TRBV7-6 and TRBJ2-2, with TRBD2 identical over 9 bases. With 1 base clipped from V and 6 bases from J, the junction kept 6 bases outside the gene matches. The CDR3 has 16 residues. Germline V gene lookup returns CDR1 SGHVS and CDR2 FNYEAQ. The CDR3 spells CASSLGLAGVSGELFF. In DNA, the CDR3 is TGTGCCAGCAGCTTAGGGTTAGCGGGAGTGTCCGGGGAGCTGTTTTTT.

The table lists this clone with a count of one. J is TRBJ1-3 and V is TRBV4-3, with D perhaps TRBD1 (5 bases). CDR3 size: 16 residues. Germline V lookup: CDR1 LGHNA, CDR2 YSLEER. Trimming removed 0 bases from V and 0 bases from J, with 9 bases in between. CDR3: CASSQDKGTSGNTIYF. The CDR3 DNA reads TGCGCCAGCAGCCAAGATAAAGGGACCTCTGGAAACACCATATATTTT.

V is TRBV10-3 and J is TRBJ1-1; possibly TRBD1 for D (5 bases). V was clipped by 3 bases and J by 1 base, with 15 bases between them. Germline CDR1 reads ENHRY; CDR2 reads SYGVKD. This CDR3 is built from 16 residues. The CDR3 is CAISDQPGRGNTEAFF. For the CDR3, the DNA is TGTGCCATCAGTGACCAGCCAGGTAGGGGGAACACTGAAGCTTTCTTT.

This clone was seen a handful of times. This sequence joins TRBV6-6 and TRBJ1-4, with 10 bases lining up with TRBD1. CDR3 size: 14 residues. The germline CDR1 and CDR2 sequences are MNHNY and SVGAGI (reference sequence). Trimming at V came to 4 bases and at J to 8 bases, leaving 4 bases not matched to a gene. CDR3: CASSFDRGREKLFF. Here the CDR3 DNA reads TGTGCCAGCAGTTTCGACAGGGGGCGGGAAAAACTGTTTTTT.

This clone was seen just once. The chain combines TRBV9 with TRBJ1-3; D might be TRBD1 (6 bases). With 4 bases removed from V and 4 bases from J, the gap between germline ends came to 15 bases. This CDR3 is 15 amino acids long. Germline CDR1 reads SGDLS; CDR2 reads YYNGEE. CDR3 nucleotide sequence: TGTGCCAGCAGCCCCATGGGGGCCCTCGGAAACACCATATATTTT. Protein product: CASSPMGALGNTIYF. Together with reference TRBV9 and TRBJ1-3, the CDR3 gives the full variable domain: DSGVTQTPKHLITATGQRVTLRCSPRSGDLSVYWYQQSLDQGLQFLIQYYNGEERAKGNILERFSAQQFPDLHSELNLSSLELGDSALYFCASSPMGALGNTIYFGEGSWLTVV.

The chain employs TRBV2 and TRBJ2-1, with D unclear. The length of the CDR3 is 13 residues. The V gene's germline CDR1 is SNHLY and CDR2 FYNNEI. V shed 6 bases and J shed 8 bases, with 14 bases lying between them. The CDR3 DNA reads TGTGCCAGCAGCCCTTTCTCGGTCGATGAGCAGTTCTTC. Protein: CASSPFSVDEQFF.

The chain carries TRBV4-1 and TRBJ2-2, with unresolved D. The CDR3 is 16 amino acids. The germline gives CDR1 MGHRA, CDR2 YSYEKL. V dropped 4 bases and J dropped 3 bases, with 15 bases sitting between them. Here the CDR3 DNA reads TGCGCCAGCAGCCCATCCCCGAGGTTCTACACCGGGGAGCTGTTTTTT. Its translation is CASSPSPRFYTGELFF.

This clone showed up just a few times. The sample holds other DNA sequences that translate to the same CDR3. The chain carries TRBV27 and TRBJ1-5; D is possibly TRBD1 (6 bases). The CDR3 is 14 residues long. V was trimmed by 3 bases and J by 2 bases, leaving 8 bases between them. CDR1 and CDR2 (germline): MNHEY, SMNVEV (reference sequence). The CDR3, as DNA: TGTGCCAGCAGTTTCAGGGGTGGCAATCAGCCCCAGCATTTT. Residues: CASSFRGGNQPQHF.

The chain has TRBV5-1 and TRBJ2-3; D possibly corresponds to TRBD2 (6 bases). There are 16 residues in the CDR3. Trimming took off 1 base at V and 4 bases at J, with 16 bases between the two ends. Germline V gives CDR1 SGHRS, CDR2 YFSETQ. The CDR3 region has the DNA TGCGCCAGCAGCTTGTTTAGCGGCCAGCCCCCAGATACGCAGTATTTT. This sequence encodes CASSLFSGQPPDTQYF.

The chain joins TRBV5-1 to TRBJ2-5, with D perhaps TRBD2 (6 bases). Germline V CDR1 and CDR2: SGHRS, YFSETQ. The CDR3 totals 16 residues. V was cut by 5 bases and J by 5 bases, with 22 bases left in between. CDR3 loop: CASSRLRREGSETQYF. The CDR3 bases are TGCGCCAGCAGTCGGCTTCGGCGGGAAGGTTCCGAGACCCAGTACTTC.

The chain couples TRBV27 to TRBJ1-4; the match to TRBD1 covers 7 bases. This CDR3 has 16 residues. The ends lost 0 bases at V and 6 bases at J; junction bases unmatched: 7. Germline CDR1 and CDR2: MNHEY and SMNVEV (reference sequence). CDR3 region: CASSLSSTGYHEKLFF. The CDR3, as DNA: TGTGCCAGCAGTTTATCCTCGACAGGGTACCATGAAAAACTGTTTTTT.

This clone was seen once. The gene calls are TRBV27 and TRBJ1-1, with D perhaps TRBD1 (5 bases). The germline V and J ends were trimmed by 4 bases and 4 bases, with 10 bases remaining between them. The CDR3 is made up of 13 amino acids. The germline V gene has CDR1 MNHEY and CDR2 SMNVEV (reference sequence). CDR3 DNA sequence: TGTGCCAGCAGTTCTGGGGGGTTCACTGAAGCTTTCTTT. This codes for CASSSGGFTEAFF.

The CDR3 loop reads CASSKGQGVNTEAFF. The CDR3 coding sequence is TGTGCCAGCAGCAAAGGACAGGGGGTGAACACTGAAGCTTTCTTT. The chain recombines TRBV9 with TRBJ1-1; 10 positions match TRBD1. Germline V CDR1 and CDR2: SGDLS, YYNGEE. The CDR3 runs to 15 residues. V was pared by 4 bases and J by 0 bases, with 3 bases of the junction left unmatched.